The 4 T cell receptor beta chains presented below share a single source sample, sequenced in a study of cytomegalovirus exposure and HLA in healthy donors. Amplification used 60 Vbeta primers and 13 Jbeta primers. Method: immunoSEQ multiplex PCR; TCRdb's copy keeps in-frame clones and lacks some. This table holds about 160,000 clones, about 76% found once. The sequencing input was PBMCs. These receptors originate from a male donor in good health and CMV-seropositive.

This rearrangement joins TRBV2 to TRBJ1-4, with D unresolved. In germline, CDR1 is SNHLY, CDR2 FYNNEI. Between the trimmed V and J ends, which lost 5 bases and 1 base, there was a span of 8 bases. The CDR3 spans 14 residues. CDR3 region: CASSIHRTNEKLFF. For the CDR3, the DNA is TGTGCCAGCAGTATACACCGAACTAATGAAAAACTGTTTTTT.

This clone appeared a few times. The chain has TRBV10-3 and TRBJ1-2; no definite D call. V was trimmed by 2 bases and J by 4 bases, leaving 11 bases between them. The germline gives CDR1 ENHRY, CDR2 SYGVKD. The CDR3 totals 14 residues. This CDR3 reads CAISEKSGIYGYTF. The CDR3 coding sequence is TGTGCCATCAGTGAGAAGTCGGGAATCTATGGCTACACCTTC.

The chain carries TRBV30 and TRBJ2-7; D is possibly TRBD2 (5 bases). This CDR3 contains 12 residues. CDR1 is GTSNPN, CDR2 SVGIG, per germline (reference sequence). Trimming removed 1 base from V and 12 bases from J, with 16 bases in between. The CDR3 spells CAWSDRPNEGYF. In DNA form, the CDR3 reads TGTGCCTGGAGTGACCGACCGAATGAGGGGTACTTC.

This clone was seen just once. V usage is TRBV18 and J usage is TRBJ1-2; 10 bases agree with TRBD1. CDR3 length equals 12 residues. Germline-derived CDR1 and CDR2 are KGHSH and LQKENI. With 6 bases clipped from V and 8 bases from J, the junction kept 3 bases outside the gene matches. In DNA form, the CDR3 reads TGTGCCAGCTCGGGACAGGGGCACGGCTACACCTTC. Translated, it gives CASSGQGHGYTF.